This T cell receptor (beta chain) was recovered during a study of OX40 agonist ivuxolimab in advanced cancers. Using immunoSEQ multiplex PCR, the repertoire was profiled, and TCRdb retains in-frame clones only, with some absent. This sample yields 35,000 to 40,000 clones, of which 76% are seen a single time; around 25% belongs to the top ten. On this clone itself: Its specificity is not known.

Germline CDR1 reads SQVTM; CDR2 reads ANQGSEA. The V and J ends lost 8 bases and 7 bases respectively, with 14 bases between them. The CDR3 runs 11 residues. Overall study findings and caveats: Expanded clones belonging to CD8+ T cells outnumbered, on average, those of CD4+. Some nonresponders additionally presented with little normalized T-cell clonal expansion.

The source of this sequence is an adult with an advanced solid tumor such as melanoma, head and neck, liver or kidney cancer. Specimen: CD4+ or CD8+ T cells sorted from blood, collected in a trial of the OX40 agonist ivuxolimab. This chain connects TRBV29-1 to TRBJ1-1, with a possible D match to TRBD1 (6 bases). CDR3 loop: CSHRGGHEAFF. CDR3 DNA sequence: TGCAGCCATAGAGGGGGGCATGAAGCTTTCTTT. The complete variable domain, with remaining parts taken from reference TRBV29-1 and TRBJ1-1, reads SAVISQKPSRDICQRGTSLTIQCQVDSQVTMMFWYRQQPGQSLTLIATANQGSEATYESGFVIDKFPISRPNLTFSTLTVSNMSPEDSSIYLCSHRGGHEAFFGQGTRLTVV.